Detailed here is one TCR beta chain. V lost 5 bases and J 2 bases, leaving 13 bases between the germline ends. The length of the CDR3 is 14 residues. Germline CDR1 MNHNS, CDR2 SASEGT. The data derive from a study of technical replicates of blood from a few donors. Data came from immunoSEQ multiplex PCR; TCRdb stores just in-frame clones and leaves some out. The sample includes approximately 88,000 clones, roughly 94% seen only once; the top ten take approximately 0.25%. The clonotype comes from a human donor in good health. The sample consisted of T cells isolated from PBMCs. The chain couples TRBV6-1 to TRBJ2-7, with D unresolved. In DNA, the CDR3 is TGTGCCAGCAGTCTGGTGACTGGCCCCTACGAGCAGTACTTC. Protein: CASSLVTGPYEQYF.